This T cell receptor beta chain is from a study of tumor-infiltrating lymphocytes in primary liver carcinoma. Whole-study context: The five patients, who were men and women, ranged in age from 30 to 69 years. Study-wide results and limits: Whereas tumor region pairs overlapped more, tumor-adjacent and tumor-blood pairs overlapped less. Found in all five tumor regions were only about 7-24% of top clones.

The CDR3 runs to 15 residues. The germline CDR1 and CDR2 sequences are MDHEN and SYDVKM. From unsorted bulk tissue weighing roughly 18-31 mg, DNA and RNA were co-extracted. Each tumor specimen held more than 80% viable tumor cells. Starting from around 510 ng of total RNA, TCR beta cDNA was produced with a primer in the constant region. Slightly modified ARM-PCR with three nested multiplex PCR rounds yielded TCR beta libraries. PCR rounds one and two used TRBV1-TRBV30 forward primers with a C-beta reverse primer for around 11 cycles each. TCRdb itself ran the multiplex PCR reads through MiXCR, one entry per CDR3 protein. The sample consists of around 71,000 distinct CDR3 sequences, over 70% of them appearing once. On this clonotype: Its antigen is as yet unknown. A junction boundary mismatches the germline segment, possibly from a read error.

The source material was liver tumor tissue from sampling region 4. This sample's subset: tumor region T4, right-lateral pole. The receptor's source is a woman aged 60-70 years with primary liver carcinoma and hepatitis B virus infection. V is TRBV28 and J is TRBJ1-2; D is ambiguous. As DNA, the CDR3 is TGTGCCAGCTGTTTAATTGGGCTTCAGGACTATGGCTACACATTC. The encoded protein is CASCLIGLQDYGYTF.